This T cell receptor (beta chain) was recovered during a study of cytomegalovirus exposure and HLA in healthy donors (dated by TCRdb to 2015 to 2018). With respect to the entire study: An earlier analysis of roughly 630 of the donors reported 250 to 350 Gb of sequence data and more than 90 million unique TCR beta sequences from 150 million to 200 million T cells. The study aimed to test whether cataloging public T cell receptors could reveal signatures of past pathogen exposure. HLA typing covered class I and class II loci at four-digit resolution. Donor age, sex, ethnicity and CMV serostatus were collected together with the repertoire data. Typing coverage varied by locus: 629-630 donors for A, B, C, DRB1 and DQB1; more than 500 for DQA1; nearly 610 for DPA1; more than 450 for DPB1. In the later analysis, no new phenotypic data were used to find candidate immune exposures; instead, reliance was placed on TCR beta sequences and their occurrence across donors. An earlier analysis of 587 of the donors used high-throughput TCR beta sequencing to judge whether each TCR beta V gene segment behaved as functional or pseudogenic. Among the roughly 380 genotyped donors, around 81% belonged to the genetic ancestry cluster associated with self-reported Caucasian donors. In a later genetic analysis, genome-wide SNP genotypes for about 55% of the roughly 670 donors were used, and that subset was treated as a discovery cohort. High-throughput TCR immunosequencing, statistical association of individual TCRs with disease status, and machine learning were combined to predict cytomegalovirus infection status. An early release that covered several hundred HLA-typed donors contained around 330 gigabases of sequencing data and tens of millions of unique TCR sequences. The study profiled the T cell repertoires of approximately 700 subjects by immunosequencing and related them to cytomegalovirus serostatus. Across some 400 genotyped donors of the cohort, an average of 235,054 unique TCR beta nucleotide sequences per donor were sequenced, and roughly 20% of those sequences were non-productive. Every discovery cohort repertoire had been produced on one sequencing platform. In addition to the first cohort of 666 subjects, a separate validation cohort of 130 or so different subjects was used. Four or five DR-DQ haplotypes were treated as single units for association and clustering because of strong linkage in the cohort. To study patterns of TCR occurrence, a later analysis re-analyzed previously published TCR beta repertoires from around 660 donors and added high-resolution HLA genotyping. Points the paper makes about the study in general: According to the authors, the approach could potentially be generalized to other disease states and immunological phenotypes. Cytomegalovirus status was reported to be diagnosed by the classifier with high specificity and sensitivity in both the original and validation cohorts. In vitro tests confirmed that a few of the cytomegalovirus-associated TCR beta chains recognize cytomegalovirus antigens. A later analysis found that TCR association rates varied across HLA loci, with DRB1 alleles showing the most associated TCRs and HLA-C alleles the fewest. Roughly uniform sequencing depth across donors was assumed in presence/absence analyses, although this assumption may not hold. Compared with the roughly 600-donor mean, donors in an Asian-associated ancestry cluster had fewer N-insertions in productive TCRs, according to a later genetic analysis. In a later analysis, HLA-associated TCR beta chains were found to be more clonally expanded and to have lower generation probabilities than equally common non-associated chains. A cluster of highly shared sequence variants was judged likely to represent a technical artifact of the sequencing pipeline. In a later analysis, most CMV-associated TCR beta chains were found to appear HLA-restricted, with HLA associations seemingly driven largely by CMV exposure. In a later genetic analysis, a missense DCLRE1C variant was associated with V-gene and J-gene trimming of TCR beta chains, and the association was replicated in an independent cohort. When HLA alleles, especially DR and DQ, strongly co-occurred, attributing TCR associations to individual alleles was difficult. In an earlier analysis of roughly 560 of the donors, most TCR beta V segments were observed in productive rearrangements about 87% or about 30% of the time, broadly matching IMGT annotations. The study listed 150 to 200 TCR beta chains as associated with cytomegalovirus. In a later analysis, 15,000 to 20,000 TCR beta sequences were associated with specific HLA alleles at a false discovery rate of 0.05. Because counts were too low, seventeen rarely observed V segments, including chromosome 9 orphons, were left out of the earlier analysis of several hundred of the donors. For the cohort, immune exposure information was limited to CMV serostatus. Correlated functional status among segregating V segments might be attributable to linkage disequilibrium, but an unknown experimental factor could not be ruled out. Because HLA typing was unavailable for some donors at each locus, only the typed subset was used in association tests. Several of the top co-occurrence clusters appeared to be linked to parvovirus B19, influenza, CMV and Epstein-Barr virus, according to a later analysis. A further reported finding was that TCR beta sequences accurately predicted the HLA-A and HLA-B alleles for most subjects in the first cohort. Across donors, most TCR sequences were observed very rarely, whereas some public TCRs were present in many individuals. Some IMGT-functional V segments, including TRBV6-2 and TRBV6-3, could not be distinguished by the 87-base-pair reads and were therefore excluded. Only TCR beta chains were sequenced in this cohort, and the absence of alpha or paired-chain data limited detectable features.

The CDR3 runs 14 residues from the cysteine to the phenylalanine. Only CDR3 DNA is held: 42 bases, read in frame from base 1. Based on the germline V gene, the CDR1 and CDR2 sequences are LGHNA and YSLEER. Cut back by 3 bases and 6 bases, the V and J ends lie 12 bases apart. The library came from the immunoSEQ multiplex PCR assay. A mixture of 60 forward primers for TCR Vbeta segments and 13 reverse primers for TCR Jbeta segments was used in the multiplex PCR. Amplification of the CDR3 region of rearranged TCR beta genes was performed with a multiplex PCR assay on genomic DNA. Amplified TCR beta libraries were sequenced as 87-base-pair reads on the Illumina HiSeq System. Per the authors' processing: Across the 640 or so repertoires, a later analysis counted 80 million or so unique TCR beta chains, around 11 million of which were shared by at least two donors. Raw reads were error-corrected and collapsed into unique sequences with a nearest-neighbor algorithm that merged closely related sequences to remove PCR and sequencing errors. CDR3 sequences were aligned to IMGT reference sequences to assign V, D and J gene segments. Each retained sequence needed at least a six-nucleotide match to both a V gene segment and a J gene segment. Rearrangements were called productive when the CDR3 lacked stop codons and stayed in frame with V and J; all others were non-productive. Following IMGT convention, CDR3 was defined as the stretch from the second conserved V-encoded cysteine up to the conserved J-encoded phenylalanine. Sequences without an unambiguous match to a single V gene segment were excluded from the earlier analysis of 450 to 650 of the donors. In an earlier analysis of 587 of the donors, V segments were called functional above 56.7% productive rearrangements and were called segregating when the between-donor standard deviation exceeded 5%. A statistical classification framework was built to diagnose cytomegalovirus status from the catalog of TCR beta chain sequences. V and J gene assignment, in a later analysis, came from comparing TCR nucleotide sequences with IMGT/GENE-DB human TR gene sequences. In a later analysis, CDR3 sequences and most-parsimonious VDJ recombination scenarios were assigned using the TCRdist pipeline. In a later analysis, every TCR beta chain was defined by the combination of its CDR3 amino acid sequence and its V-gene family, and reads without a unique V-gene family were dropped. To address suspected cross-contamination and a sequencing artifact, a later analysis removed roughly 640 highly shared, low-generation-probability nucleotide sequences. In a later analysis, a clonal expansion index for each public chain was calculated from normalized within-repertoire ranks of inferred template counts. In a later analysis, generation probabilities were computed with a VDJ recombination model fitted to out-of-frame rearrangements, and the resulting probabilities were checked against IGoR. In a later analysis, hypergeometric tests were used to score TCR-TCR, TCR-HLA and TCR-CMV co-occurrence, with a repertoire-size bias correction applied to TCR pairs. To estimate false discovery rates, a later analysis permuted the HLA or CMV assignments 20 times. In a later analysis, co-occurring TCRs were grouped using DBSCAN, with TCRdist sequence similarity added in when clustering inside HLA-allele-positive subsets. Repertoires with fewer than 30,000 or more than 120,000 public chains, plus five repertoires with anomalous nucleotide sharing, were excluded from co-occurrence clustering. The clones in this table, taken by TCRdb from immuneACCESS, are in-frame only. Not every clone is retained; where verified, under half of the shortfall comes from an unresolved V gene, and the cause of the rest is unknown. That table supplies the V and J calls and clone size; D and trimming were determined from the DNA. This sample gives 100,000 to 150,000 clones in total; 82% of them show up just once. The ten largest clones take up around 1.4% of the sample.

The cohort comprised under 700 healthy bone marrow donors. All cohort members were sampled while nominally healthy, although unrecorded immune exposures were likely present. The donor was CMV seronegative and belonged to the group of approximately 320 seronegative cohort members. Every donor gave a peripheral blood sample, and the peripheral blood mononuclear cells from that sample were used for TCR beta sequencing. Genomic DNA was extracted from the blood cell samples with the Qiagen DNeasy Blood Extraction Kit. Comments on this clone: This clone's antigen is unknown. Base qualities are missing; no much larger clone stands one base away.

The rearrangement combines TRBV4-3 with TRBJ1-5; no confident D gene assignment can be made. The sequencing sample was made of PBMCs. This sequence was found in a woman between 18 and 30 years old in good health and CMV-seronegative. The encoded CDR3 is CASSHQEGGQPQHF. The DNA is TGCGCCAGCAGCCACCAAGAGGGCGGTCAGCCCCAGCATTTT.